Given below is one TCR beta chain in context. The antigen remains unidentified. Antigen-specific CD4+ T cells expanded by the ViraFEST assay with viral peptide pools were then sequenced. Upon completion of 10 days in culture, CD4+ T cells were isolated. Researchers reported culturing over 1.5 million PBMC in each well, adding roughly 10 IU/ml IL-2 and around 9.1 ug/ml peptides. This entry is derived from a study of vaccination effects on CD4 cells after COVID-19. Study overall: All participants had two doses of either the BNT162b2 or mRNA-1273 vaccine. Study results and caveats: Infection- and vaccine-induced clones contracted markedly late after vaccination.

Some clones are missing from TCRdb's copy, which holds only in-frame ones; the method was immunoSEQ multiplex PCR. The table records 55,000 to 65,000 clones, roughly 79% of them present only once. The CDR3 has 11 amino acids. Trimming pared 3 bases from V and 10 bases from J, leaving 7 bases between. Germline CDR1 and CDR2: LGHDT and YNNKEL (reference sequence). The sample in question was CD4+ T cells from PBMCs cultured with HCoV-229E spike peptides, obtained before COVID-19 vaccination. This sequence joins TRBV3-1 (or the pseudogene TRBV3-2) and TRBJ2-1; D unclear. The TCR originated in a human donor who received a COVID-19 vaccine. The DNA for the CDR3 is TGTGCCAGCAGCCAGGAACGGGAGCAGTTCTTC. Translation gives CASSQEREQFF.